This T cell receptor (beta chain) stems from a study of CD8+CD57+ T cells in acquired aplastic anemia (dated by TCRdb to the late 2010s). Turning to the overall study: DNA extracted from sorted CD4+ and CD8+ cells had a mean of about 3.3 ug, with a range of roughly 0.2 to 30 ug. CD8+CD57+ expansion was defined as frequency above the mean frequency observed in healthy subjects.

Expansion of CD8+CD57+ cells had been shown by flow cytometry in the patients chosen for sequencing. Every patient had severe acquired aplastic anemia, diagnosed using the International Study of Aplastic Anemia and Agranulocytosis and Camitta criteria. At the time blood was sampled, none of the patients had received any therapy. In the study, sorted CD4+ and CD8+ blood T cells from patients with severe aplastic anemia and from healthy subjects underwent deep sequencing of TCR repertoires. Patients were enrolled in the USA under clinicaltrials.gov protocols 00001620, 01623167, 00001397, 00071045, 00081523 and 00961064. Ficoll-Paque density gradient centrifugation was used to isolate peripheral blood mononuclear cells. Before DNA extraction, CD4+ and CD8+ T cells were sorted with FACS or magnetic beads. This clonotype was detected only a few times. The clone's antigen remains unknown. Base qualities are not provided; no much larger clone lies one nucleotide away.

The full study reports these points: Around 30 CD8+ CDR3 sequences were found to be shared between patients and controls, but these sequences appeared to be highly expressed in patients and within the immunodominant clones of the patients. Between patients and healthy controls, no significant difference in CD8+ Simpson's diversity was found (P=0.060).

Profiling of TCR beta VDJ combinations and CDR3 sequences used genomic DNA as the template. TCR repertoire sequencing was run on an Illumina HiSeq 2000. As for the original processing: TRBV/TRBJ rearrangement plots, CDR3 size and DJ length profiles, and Simpson's diversity index were used to assess repertoires. The most abundant DNA sequence in the deep sequencing data was taken as the immunodominant clone. CDR3 amino acid sequences were screened for sharing across subjects and were compared with published repertoires and the VDJdb database. TCRdb redid the processing of the public reads, applying fastp at Q25 and MiXCR, and retained in-frame beta chains. Entries are consolidated by CDR3 protein sequence, retaining the most common genes and DNA. The V and J calls were not made by the authors but by TCRdb's processing. In all, the sample holds under 200,000 distinct CDR3 sequences, and roughly 48% of those were seen once. The top ten hold 25% to 40% of the sample.

The sequencing input was sorted CD4+, CD8+, or CD8+CD57+ T cells (not recorded which) from PBMCs. The clonotype comes from a human donor with aplastic anemia.

The CDR3 region: CASRKPMNTEAFF. The DNA reads TGTGCCAGCAGGAAGCCCATGAACACTGAAGCTTTCTTT. The chain employs TRBV27 and TRBJ1-1; no D gene is confidently identified. Cut back by 6 bases and 0 bases, the V and J ends lie 8 bases apart. CDR1 and CDR2, per the germline V gene (reference sequence), are MNHEY and SMNVEV. The CDR3 starts with the cysteine, ends with the phenylalanine, and has 13 residues. Just the 39-base CDR3 DNA is kept, in frame starting at base 1.